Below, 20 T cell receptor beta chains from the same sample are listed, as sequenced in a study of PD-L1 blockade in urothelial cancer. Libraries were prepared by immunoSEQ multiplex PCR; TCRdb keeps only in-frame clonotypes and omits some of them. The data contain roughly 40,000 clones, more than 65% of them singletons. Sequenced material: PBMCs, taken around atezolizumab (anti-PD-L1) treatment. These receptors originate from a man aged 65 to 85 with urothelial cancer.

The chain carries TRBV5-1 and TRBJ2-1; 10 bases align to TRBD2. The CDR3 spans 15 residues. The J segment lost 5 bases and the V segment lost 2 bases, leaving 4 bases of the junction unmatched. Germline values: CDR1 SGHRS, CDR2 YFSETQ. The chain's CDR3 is CASSFLTSGNNEQFF. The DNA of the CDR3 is TGCGCCAGCAGCTTTCTTACTAGCGGGAACAATGAGCAGTTCTTC.

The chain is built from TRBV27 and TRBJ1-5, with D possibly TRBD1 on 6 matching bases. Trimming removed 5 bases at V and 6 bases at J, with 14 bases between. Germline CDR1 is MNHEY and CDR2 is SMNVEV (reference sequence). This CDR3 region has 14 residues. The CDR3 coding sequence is TGTGCCAGCAGTCCCCGGACAGTGGGTCAGCCCCAGCATTTT. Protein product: CASSPRTVGQPQHF.

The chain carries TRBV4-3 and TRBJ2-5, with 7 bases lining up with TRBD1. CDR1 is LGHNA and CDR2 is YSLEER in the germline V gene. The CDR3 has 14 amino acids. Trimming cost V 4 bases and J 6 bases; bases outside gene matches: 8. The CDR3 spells CASSPDRVGKTQYF. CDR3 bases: TGCGCCAGCAGCCCTGACAGGGTAGGGAAGACCCAGTACTTC.

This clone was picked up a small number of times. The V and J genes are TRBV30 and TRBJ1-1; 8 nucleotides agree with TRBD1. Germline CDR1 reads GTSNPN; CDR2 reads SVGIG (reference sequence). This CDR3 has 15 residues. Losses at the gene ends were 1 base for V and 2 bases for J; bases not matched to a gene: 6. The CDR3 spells CAWSASDRANTEAFF. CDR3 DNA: TGTGCCTGGAGTGCCTCGGACAGGGCCAACACTGAAGCTTTCTTT.

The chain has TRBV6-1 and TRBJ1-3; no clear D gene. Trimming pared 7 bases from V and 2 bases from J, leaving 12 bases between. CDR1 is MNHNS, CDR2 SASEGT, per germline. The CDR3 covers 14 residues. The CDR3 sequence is CASIGRLAGNTIYF. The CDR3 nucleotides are TGTGCCAGCATCGGGAGGTTGGCTGGAAACACCATATATTTT.

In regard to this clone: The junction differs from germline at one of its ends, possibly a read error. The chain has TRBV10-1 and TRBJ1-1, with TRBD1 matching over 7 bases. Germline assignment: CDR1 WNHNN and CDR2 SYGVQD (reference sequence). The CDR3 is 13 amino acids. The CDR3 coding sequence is TGCGCCAGTAGTGAACAGGGGTACACTGAAGCTTTCTTT. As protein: CASSEQGYTEAFF.

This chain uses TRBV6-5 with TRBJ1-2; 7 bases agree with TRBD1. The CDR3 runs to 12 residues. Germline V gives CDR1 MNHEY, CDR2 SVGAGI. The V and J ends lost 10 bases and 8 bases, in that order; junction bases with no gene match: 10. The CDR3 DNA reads TGTGCCACCAAGACAGGGCAGGCCGGCTACACCTTC. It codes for CATKTGQAGYTF.

CDR3 loop: CASSLGGFGGEQYF. Here the CDR3 DNA reads TGTGCCAGCAGCCTAGGGGGCTTTGGGGGCGAGCAGTACTTC. V gene TRBV27 combines with J gene TRBJ2-7; 7 nucleotides agree with TRBD1. The CDR3 has 14 residues. V was clipped by 6 bases and J by 6 bases; unmatched bases: 11. Germline loops: CDR1 MNHEY, CDR2 SMNVEV (reference sequence).

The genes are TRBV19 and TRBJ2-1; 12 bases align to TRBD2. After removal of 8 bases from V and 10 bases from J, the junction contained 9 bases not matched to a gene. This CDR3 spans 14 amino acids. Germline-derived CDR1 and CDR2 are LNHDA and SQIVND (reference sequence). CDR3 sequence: CASSTSGRIGEQFF. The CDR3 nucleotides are TGTGCCAGTTCGACTAGCGGGAGAATCGGAGAGCAGTTCTTC.

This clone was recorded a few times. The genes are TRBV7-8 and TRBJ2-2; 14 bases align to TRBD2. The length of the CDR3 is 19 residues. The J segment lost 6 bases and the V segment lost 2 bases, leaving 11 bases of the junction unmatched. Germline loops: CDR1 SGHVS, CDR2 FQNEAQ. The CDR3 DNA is TGTGCCAGCAGCTTATACAATCCGGGACTAGCGGGAGCCGCCGGGGAGCTGTTTTTT. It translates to CASSLYNPGLAGAAGELFF.

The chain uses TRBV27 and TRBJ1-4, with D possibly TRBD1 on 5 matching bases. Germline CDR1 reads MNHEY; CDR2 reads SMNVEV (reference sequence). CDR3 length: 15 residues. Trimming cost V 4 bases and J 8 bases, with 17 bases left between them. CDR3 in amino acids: CASSSRGGVGEKLFF. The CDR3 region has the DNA TGTGCCAGCAGTTCTAGAGGAGGGGTAGGGGAAAAACTGTTTTTT.

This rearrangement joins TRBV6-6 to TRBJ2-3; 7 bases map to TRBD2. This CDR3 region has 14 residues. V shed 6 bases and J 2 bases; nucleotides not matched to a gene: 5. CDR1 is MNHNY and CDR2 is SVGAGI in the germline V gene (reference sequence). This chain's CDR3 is CASSWTRFTDTQYF. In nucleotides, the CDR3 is TGTGCCAGCAGCTGGACTAGATTCACAGATACGCAGTATTTT.

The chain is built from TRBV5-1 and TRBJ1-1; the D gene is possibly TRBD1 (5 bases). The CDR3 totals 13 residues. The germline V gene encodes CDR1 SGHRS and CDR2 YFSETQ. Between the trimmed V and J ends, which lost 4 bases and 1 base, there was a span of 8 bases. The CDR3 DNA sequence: TGCGCCAGCAGCCCGACAGCGAACACTGAAGCTTTCTTT. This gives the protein CASSPTANTEAFF. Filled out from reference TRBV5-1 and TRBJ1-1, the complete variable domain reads KAGVTQTPRYLIKTRGQQVTLSCSPISGHRSVSWYQQTPGQGLQFLFEYFSETQRNKGNFPGRFSGRQFSNSRSEMNVSTLELGDSALYLCASSPTANTEAFFGQGTRLTVV.

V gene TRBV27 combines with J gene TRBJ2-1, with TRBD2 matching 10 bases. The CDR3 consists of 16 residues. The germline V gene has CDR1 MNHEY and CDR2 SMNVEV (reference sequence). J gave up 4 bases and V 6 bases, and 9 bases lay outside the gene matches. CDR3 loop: CASRTQTSGDYNEQFF. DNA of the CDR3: TGTGCCAGCAGGACCCAAACTAGCGGGGATTACAATGAGCAGTTCTTC.

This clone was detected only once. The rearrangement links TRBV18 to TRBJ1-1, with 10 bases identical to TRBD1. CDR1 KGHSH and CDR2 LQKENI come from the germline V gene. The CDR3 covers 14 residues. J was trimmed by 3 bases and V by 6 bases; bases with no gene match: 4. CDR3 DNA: TGTGCCAGCTCCCCCGGGACAGGGGACACTGAAGCTTTCTTT. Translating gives CASSPGTGDTEAFF.

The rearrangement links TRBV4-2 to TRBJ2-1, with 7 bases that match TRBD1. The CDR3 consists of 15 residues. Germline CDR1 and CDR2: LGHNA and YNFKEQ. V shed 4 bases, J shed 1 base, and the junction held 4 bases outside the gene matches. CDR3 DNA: TGTGCCAGCAGCCCCGACAGGGCTTCCTACAATGAGCAGTTCTTC. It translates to CASSPDRASYNEQFF.

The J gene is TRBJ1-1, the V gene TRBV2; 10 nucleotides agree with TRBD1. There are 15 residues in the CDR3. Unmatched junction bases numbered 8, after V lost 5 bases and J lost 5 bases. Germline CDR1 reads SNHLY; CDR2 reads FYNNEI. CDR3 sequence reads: CASSSQRTGGTEAFF. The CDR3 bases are TGTGCCAGCAGTTCCCAGAGGACAGGGGGGACTGAAGCTTTCTTT.

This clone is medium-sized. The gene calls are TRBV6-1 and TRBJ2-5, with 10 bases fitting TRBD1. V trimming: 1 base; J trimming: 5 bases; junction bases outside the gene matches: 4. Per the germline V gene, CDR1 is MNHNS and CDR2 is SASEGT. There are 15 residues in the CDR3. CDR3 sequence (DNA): TGTGCCAGCAGTGAAGGGACAGGGGGTGGGGAGACCCAGTACTTC. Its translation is CASSEGTGGGETQYF.

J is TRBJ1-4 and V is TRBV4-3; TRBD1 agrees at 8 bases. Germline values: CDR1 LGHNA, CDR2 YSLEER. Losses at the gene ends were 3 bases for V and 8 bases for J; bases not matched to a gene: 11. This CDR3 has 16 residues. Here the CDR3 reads CASSQDRVRGREKLFF. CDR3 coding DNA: TGCGCCAGCAGCCAGGACAGGGTGAGGGGCAGGGAAAAACTGTTTTTT.

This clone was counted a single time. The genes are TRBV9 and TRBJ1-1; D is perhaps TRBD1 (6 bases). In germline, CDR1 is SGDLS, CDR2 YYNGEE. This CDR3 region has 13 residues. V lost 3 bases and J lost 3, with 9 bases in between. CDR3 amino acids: CASSGQVYTEAFF. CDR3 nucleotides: TGTGCCAGCAGCGGACAGGTATACACTGAAGCTTTCTTT.